These 15 T cell receptor beta chains came from one sample sequenced in a study of blood T cell repertoires in COVID-19. Libraries were prepared by immunoSEQ multiplex PCR; TCRdb keeps only in-frame clonotypes and omits some of them. The repertoire holds about 160,000 clones, with about 85% as singletons. The sequenced sample was peripheral blood. The receptors were sampled from a human donor with acute or convalescent COVID-19. The donor label of this sample is uncertain.

The rearrangement joins TRBV28 to TRBJ2-1, with a possible D match to TRBD2 (6 bases). V lost 2 bases and J 4 bases, leaving 6 bases between the germline ends. Per germline, CDR1 MDHEN and CDR2 SYDVKM. The CDR3 extends over 13 amino acids. CDR3 residues: CASSLRGYNEQFF. The CDR3 bases are TGTGCCAGCAGTTTACGGGGGTACAATGAGCAGTTCTTC.

The rearrangement links TRBV6-5 to TRBJ1-5; 8 nucleotides line up with TRBD1. The CDR3 runs 13 residues. Per germline, CDR1 MNHEY and CDR2 SVGAGI. The V segment lost 7 bases and the J segment 6 bases; nucleotides outside the gene matches: 5. This CDR3 is CASKIQGGQPQHF. In DNA, the CDR3 is TGTGCCAGCAAAATACAGGGGGGTCAGCCCCAGCATTTT.

This chain links TRBV3-1 (or the pseudogene TRBV3-2) with TRBJ2-1, with D possibly TRBD2 on 7 matching bases. Germline CDR1 is LGHDT and CDR2 is YNNKEL (reference sequence). V shed 1 base and J shed 7 bases, with 17 bases lying between them. The CDR3 is 16 amino acids. The CDR3 is CASSQVSGGRGNEQFF. In DNA form, the CDR3 reads TGTGCCAGCAGCCAAGTGTCGGGGGGCCGGGGGAATGAGCAGTTCTTC.

The chain employs TRBV29-1 and TRBJ1-1; TRBD1 is a possible D gene (6 bases). CDR3 size: 13 residues. Trimming shortened V by 7 bases and J by 1 base, and 13 bases separated the two germline ends. Germline CDR1 SQVTM, CDR2 ANQGSEA. This CDR3 is CSAQTGPNTEAFF. The CDR3 DNA sequence: TGCAGCGCCCAGACAGGACCGAACACTGAAGCTTTCTTT.

The chain couples TRBV6-5 to TRBJ1-2; the D gene is possibly TRBD1 (6 bases). The germline gives CDR1 MNHEY, CDR2 SVGAGI. CDR3 length: 15 amino acids. Trimming took 4 bases from V and 3 from J, leaving 15 bases between them. The chain's CDR3 is CASSSRQARDYGYTF. The CDR3 region has the DNA TGTGCCAGCAGTTCCCGACAGGCACGGGACTATGGCTACACCTTC.

Turning to this clone: This specimen includes other DNA sequences encoding the same CDR3. The rearrangement links TRBV7-3 to TRBJ2-3; D possibly corresponds to TRBD2 (7 bases). This CDR3 is built from 17 residues. The V end lost 5 bases, the J end lost 1 base, and 19 bases lay between the germline ends. The germline CDR1 and CDR2 sequences are SGHTA and FQGTGA. For the CDR3, the DNA is TGTGCCAGCAGCCGAGGTTGGAGGGGGGGAGGCACAGATACGCAGTATTTT. Its translation is CASSRGWRGGGTDTQYF.

The chain couples TRBV6-4 to TRBJ2-1; 8 bases are shared with TRBD1. Germline CDR1 is MRHNA and CDR2 is SNTAGT. Trimming removed 6 bases from V and 0 bases from J; junction bases left unmatched: 7. CDR3 length: 16 residues. CDR3 coding DNA: TGTGCCAGCAGCGAACCCGGACAGGGCTCCTACAATGAGCAGTTCTTC. Translation gives CASSEPGQGSYNEQFF.

The chain combines TRBV11-1 with TRBJ2-1; no clear D. The ends were cut back, 3 bases at V and 6 bases at J, with 6 bases in the middle. From germline, CDR1 is SGHAT and CDR2 FQDESV (reference sequence). There are 12 residues in the CDR3. The CDR3, as DNA: TGTGCCAGCAGCTTGCCGGGCAATGAGCAGTTCTTC. Its protein product is CASSLPGNEQFF.

The chain recombines TRBV4-1 with TRBJ2-1, with D possibly matching TRBD1 (5 bases). The CDR3 spans 18 residues. Trimming stripped 2 bases from V and 0 bases from J, with 17 bases between. CDR1 and CDR2 (germline): MGHRA, YSYEKL. CDR3 amino acids: CASSQWDQVQGSYNEQFF. In DNA, the CDR3 is TGCGCCAGCAGCCAATGGGATCAGGTTCAGGGCTCCTACAATGAGCAGTTCTTC.

The genes are TRBV27 and TRBJ1-1; 10 nucleotides match TRBD1. The CDR3 is 15 residues long. The junction had 12 bases not matched to a gene; V was cut back by 10 bases and J by 4 bases. Per the germline V gene, CDR1 is MNHEY and CDR2 is SMNVEV (reference sequence). CDR3 region: CATPLIRDRGTEAFF. Here the CDR3 DNA reads TGTGCCACCCCCCTCATCCGGGACAGGGGCACTGAAGCTTTCTTT.

The CDR3 protein is CASSASGGGEKLFF. The CDR3, as DNA: TGTGCCAGCAGCGCCTCAGGGGGCGGTGAAAAACTGTTTTTT. This chain joins TRBV5-4 and TRBJ1-4, with 8 bases identical to TRBD1. This CDR3 is built from 14 residues. Germline V lookup: CDR1 SGHNT, CDR2 YYREEE (reference sequence). The V gene end was trimmed by 4 bases and the J gene end by 7 bases; junction bases not matched to a gene: 6.

This chain's CDR3 is CASSQRATVNYGYTF. CDR3 nucleotides: TGTGCCAGCAGCCAAAGGGCGACAGTTAACTATGGCTACACCTTC. The chain carries TRBV3-1 (or the pseudogene TRBV3-2) and TRBJ1-2, with D perhaps TRBD1 (5 bases). Trimming removed 2 bases at V and 1 base at J, with 11 bases between. Germline loops: CDR1 LGHDT, CDR2 YNNKEL (reference sequence). There are 15 residues in the CDR3.

The CDR3 sequence is CASSFKTADVQYF. CDR3 nucleotide sequence: TGTGCCAGCAGCTTCAAAACTGCTGATGTGCAGTATTTT. This chain connects TRBV7-2 to TRBJ2-3; D not resolved. The CDR3 consists of 13 residues. The germline gives CDR1 SGHTA, CDR2 FQGNSA. Trimming took 3 bases from V and 11 from J, leaving 15 bases between them.

The chain couples TRBV7-9 to TRBJ1-1, with D unresolved. The V gene's germline CDR1 is SEHNR and CDR2 FQNEAQ (reference sequence). Trimming took 5 bases from V and 4 from J, leaving 14 bases between them. The length of the CDR3 is 14 residues. The CDR3 spells CASSLDGGSTEAFF. Here the CDR3 DNA reads TGTGCCAGCAGCCTAGATGGCGGGTCCACTGAAGCTTTCTTT.

Only one count was recorded for this clone. V usage is TRBV24-1 and J usage is TRBJ2-2; 8 nucleotides line up with TRBD1. The junction had 6 bases not matched to a gene; V was cut back by 5 bases and J by 5 bases. CDR1 KGHDR and CDR2 SFDVKD come from the germline V gene. The CDR3 is 15 residues long. The CDR3 nucleotides read TGTGCCACCAGTGGCGACAGGGGAAGAACCGGGGAGCTGTTTTTT. This sequence encodes CATSGDRGRTGELFF.